Detailed here is one T cell receptor (beta chain). Its antigen remains unidentified. No base qualities exist here, and no much larger clone lies one base off it. This record comes from a study of T cell changes during pregnancy in multiple sclerosis (dated by TCRdb to between 2019 and 2020). In the study overall: In women with multiple sclerosis, the researchers looked at how the T cell repertoire shifted as pregnancy progressed.

Libraries were prepared through the immunoSEQ multiplex PCR assay. TCRdb took this table from immuneACCESS and kept in-frame rearrangements with V and J called. Such tables lack part of the clones; where checked against another copy, unresolved V genes explain under half of the gap, and the rest is unexplained. In this sample the table shows about 56,000 clones, about nine tenths of which occur a single time. The ten largest clones represent more than 2% of the sample. The TCR sequence derives from a female donor in good health, enrolled as a control in a pregnancy study. The sample consisted of peripheral blood, taken in the first trimester of pregnancy.

The nucleotides read TGTGCCAGCAGCTTAAGCAGGGATTCCTACGAGCAGTACTTC. The translation is CASSLSRDSYEQYF. In this chain, TRBV7-9 is recombined with TRBJ2-5, and possibly TRBD1, on 5 matching bases. Gene TRBJ2-7 matches the end of the DNA better, so the J call may be wrong. The CDR3, from cysteine to phenylalanine, totals 14 residues. The DNA shown is the 42-base CDR3, in frame from base 1. CDR1 and CDR2 are read off the germline V gene (reference sequence) as SEHNR and FQNEAQ.